Below, 20 T cell receptor beta chains from the same sample are listed, as sequenced in a study of molecular identifiers for immune sequencing clone quantification. TCRdb itself ran the PCR reads through MiXCR, one entry per CDR3 protein. The profile shows just under 650,000 distinct CDR3 sequences, about 20% of them singletons. The sequencing sample was made of naive CD8+ T cells from blood, with Jurkat cell RNA spiked in. Subset here: FACS-sorted CD8+CD4-CCR7+CD45RA+ naive T cells. Source of these receptors: a human donor in good health. Some libraries in this study had Jurkat cell RNA spiked in.

This clonotype came up many times. The genes are TRBV6-1 and TRBJ2-7; 10 positions agree with TRBD2. From germline, CDR1 is MNHNS and CDR2 SASEGT. V trimming: 10 bases; J trimming: 3 bases; junction bases outside the gene matches: 9. The CDR3 consists of 14 residues. For the CDR3, the DNA is TGTGCCATCTATCCTCTAGCGGGGGACTACGAGCAGTACTTC. Translation gives CAIYPLAGDYEQYF.

This clonotype has a count of ten or more. The chain has TRBV3-1 and TRBJ2-7; D possibly uses TRBD1 or TRBD2 (5 bases each). The CDR3 sequence is 14 residues long. Germline loops: CDR1 LGHDT, CDR2 YNNKEL (reference sequence). V lost 3 bases and J 2 bases, leaving 11 bases between the germline ends. The CDR3, as DNA: TGTGCCAGCAGCCACGGGGACGCGGCCTACGAGCAGTACTTC. Translation: CASSHGDAAYEQYF.

This clonotype was observed many times. CDR3 loop: CASSLGLATRTYTQYF. CDR3 nucleotides: TGTGCCAGCAGCTTGGGACTAGCGACCCGAACTTATACGCAGTATTTT. The V gene is TRBV13, the J gene TRBJ2-3, with 10 bases aligning to TRBD2. The CDR3 length is 16 residues. V was pared by 3 bases and J by 7 bases, with 10 bases of the junction left unmatched. CDR1 is PRHDT and CDR2 is FYEKMQ in the germline V gene (reference sequence).

The chain combines TRBV12-3 or TRBV12-4 with TRBJ2-7, with 12 bases that match TRBD2. The trim removed 6 bases at V and 5 bases at J, leaving 5 bases unmatched. The CDR3 length is 14 residues. CDR3 DNA sequence: TGTGCCAGCAGCCCTCTAGCGGGGGGGCACGAGCAGTACTTC. This codes for CASSPLAGGHEQYF.

This clonotype appeared a single time. Germline and junction disagree at one end, which may indicate a read error. This rearrangement joins TRBV7-9 to TRBJ2-1; weak D call: TRBD2 (6 bases). The CDR3 extends over 16 amino acids. In germline, CDR1 is SEHNR, CDR2 FQNEAQ (reference sequence). The CDR3: CAGSPLAGRWVNEQFF. DNA of the CDR3: TGTGCCGGCAGCCCTCTTGCGGGAAGGTGGGTAAATGAGCAGTTCTTC. Full variable domain (remainder filled in from reference TRBV7-9 and TRBJ2-1): DTGVSQNPRHKITKRGQNVTFRCDPISEHNRLYWYRQTLGQGPEFLTYFQNEAQLEKSRLLSDRFSAERPKGSFSTLEIQRTEQGDSAMYLCAGSPLAGRWVNEQFFGPGTRLTVL.

In its sample, this clonotype was seen a few times. This chain uses TRBV4-3 with TRBJ2-1, with D unclear. The CDR3 runs 13 residues. The germline V gene encodes CDR1 LGHNA and CDR2 YSLEER. The V and J ends lost 0 bases and 7 bases respectively, with 7 bases between them. CDR3 in amino acids: CASSQDPGNEQFF. Here the CDR3 DNA reads TGCGCCAGCAGCCAAGATCCCGGAAATGAGCAGTTCTTC.

This clonotype was detected many times. The chain carries TRBV29-1 and TRBJ2-3, with 8 bases lining up with TRBD1. The length of the CDR3 is 13 residues. V gave up 7 bases and J gave up 4 bases; unmatched junction bases: 7. CDR1 is SQVTM and CDR2 is ANQGSEA in the germline V gene. The CDR3, as DNA: TGCAGCGCCCACGTACAGGGGGCAGATACGCAGTATTTT. Its protein product is CSAHVQGADTQYF.

The table lists this clonotype with many counts. The chain joins TRBV14 to TRBJ2-5; 11 positions agree with TRBD1. Germline V lookup: CDR1 SGHDN, CDR2 FVKESK. CDR3 size: 16 residues. V shed 4 bases, J shed 5 bases, and the junction held 9 bases outside the gene matches. DNA for the CDR3: TGTGCCAGCAGCCGTGCCGGGACAGGGGGTTGGGAGACCCAGTACTTC. Translated, it gives CASSRAGTGGWETQYF.

This clonotype was recorded at least ten times. The rearrangement links TRBV3-1 to TRBJ1-6, with a weak D call TRBD1 (5 bases). V was pared by 3 bases and J by 5 bases, with 17 bases between. In germline, CDR1 is LGHDT, CDR2 YNNKEL (reference sequence). CDR3 length equals 17 residues. The CDR3 loop is CASSHDTGRPNNSPLHF. DNA of the CDR3: TGTGCCAGCAGCCACGATACAGGCCGCCCGAATAATTCACCCCTCCACTTT. The entire variable domain, with the rest obtained from reference TRBV3-1 and TRBJ1-6, is as follows: DTAVSQTPKYLVTQMGNDKSIKCEQNLGHDTMYWYKQDSKKFLKIMFSYNNKELIINETVPNRFSPKSPDKAHLNLHINSLELGDSAVYFCASSHDTGRPNNSPLHFGNGTRLTVT.

The rearrangement uses TRBV20-1 and TRBJ2-1, with 11 bases aligning to TRBD1. The CDR3 totals 17 residues. J was trimmed by 9 bases and V by 6 bases; bases with no gene match: 19. In germline, CDR1 is DFQATT, CDR2 SNEGSKA (reference sequence). DNA of the CDR3: TGCAGTGCGCCGGACAGGGGGCAGACATATTGGGACGGTGAGCAGTTCTTC. Its protein is CSAPDRGQTYWDGEQFF.

Only a few counts were recorded for this clonotype. The rearrangement links TRBV13 to TRBJ2-5; D unclear. CDR1 PRHDT and CDR2 FYEKMQ come from the germline V gene (reference sequence). V dropped 2 bases and J dropped 5 bases, with 9 bases sitting between them. The CDR3 totals 13 residues. The CDR3 loop reads CASSLLVSETQYF. Here the CDR3 DNA reads TGTGCCAGCAGCTTACTAGTCAGCGAGACCCAGTACTTC.

This clonotype was seen only a few times. This rearrangement joins TRBV27 to TRBJ1-1; TRBD1 might be the D (6 bases). The CDR3 covers 15 residues. Germline V gives CDR1 MNHEY, CDR2 SMNVEV (reference sequence). V lost 7 bases and J 0 bases, leaving 15 bases between the germline ends. The CDR3 loop is CASTPGGGMNTEAFF. The CDR3 nucleotides read TGTGCCAGCACCCCCGGGGGGGGCATGAACACTGAAGCTTTCTTT.

This clonotype appeared a few times. It may be a read error: a sequence one base away is much more abundant. The chain recombines TRBV7-3 with TRBJ2-3, with 12 bases matching TRBD2. The germline gives CDR1 SGHTA, CDR2 FQGTGA. This CDR3 has 15 residues. The trim removed 5 bases at V and 3 bases at J, leaving 3 bases unmatched. CDR3: CASSHGTSGTDTQYF. CDR3 bases: TGTGCCAGCAGCCACGGGACTAGCGGGACAGATACGCAGTATTTT.

This clonotype was counted many times. V and J are TRBV19 and TRBJ2-7; 7 bases align to TRBD2. Germline loops: CDR1 LNHDA, CDR2 SQIVND (reference sequence). The CDR3 consists of 15 residues. With V trimmed by 5 bases and J by 5 bases, 12 bases remained unmatched. CDR3 nucleotide sequence: TGTGCCAGTAGTCCACGGCCGGCGGGGGTCCACGAGCAGTACTTC. This translates into CASSPRPAGVHEQYF.

About this clonotype itself: A read error may explain this, as a much larger clone is one base away. The chain carries TRBV7-9 and TRBJ2-7; D perhaps matches TRBD2 (5 bases). The CDR3 is 16 residues long. The V end lost 4 bases, the J end lost 3 bases, and 19 bases lay between the germline ends. In germline, CDR1 is SEHNR, CDR2 FQNEAQ (reference sequence). The CDR3: CASSSRLLTGNYEQYF. CDR3 nucleotides: TGTGCCAGCAGCTCGCGCCTGCTAACGGGGAACTACGAGCAGTACTTC.

There are a few counts of this clonotype. V usage is TRBV12-3 or TRBV12-4 and J usage is TRBJ1-1; D unresolved. The CDR3 spans 11 residues. V was shortened by 6 bases and J by 8 bases, with 10 bases between the two germline ends. DNA for the CDR3: TGTGCCAGCAGCTACGACCGGGAAGCTTTCTTT. Protein product: CASSYDREAFF.

This clonotype appeared many times. The chain combines TRBV6-2 or TRBV6-3 with TRBJ2-7; 7 bases are a match to TRBD1. V was clipped by 4 bases and J by 5 bases; unmatched bases: 8. Germline V CDR1 and CDR2: MNHEY, SVGEGT. The CDR3 totals 14 residues. DNA of the CDR3: TGTGCCAGCAGTTTCAGGACAGGCCTGCACGAGCAGTACTTC. It encodes CASSFRTGLHEQYF.

The chain uses TRBV7-6 and TRBJ1-1, with 7 bases identical to TRBD1. The J segment lost 0 bases and the V segment lost 7 bases, leaving 5 bases of the junction unmatched. Germline V gene sequence: CDR1 SGHVS, CDR2 FNYEAQ. The CDR3 sequence is 14 residues long. The CDR3 region is CASNPGTVNTEAFF. The CDR3 region has the DNA TGTGCCAGCAACCCCGGGACAGTGAACACTGAAGCTTTCTTT.

The rearrangement links TRBV11-2 to TRBJ2-7; perhaps TRBD1 as D (5 bases). CDR3 size: 15 residues. Between the trimmed V and J ends, which lost 5 bases and 1 base, there was a span of 15 bases. From germline, CDR1 is SGHAT and CDR2 FQNNGV. CDR3 amino acids: CASSPPTVQSYEQYF. CDR3 DNA: TGTGCCAGCAGCCCGCCGACAGTCCAATCCTACGAGCAGTACTTC.

This clonotype has at least ten counts. The chain couples TRBV9 to TRBJ2-3, with 8 bases aligning to TRBD2. Germline trimming cut 0 bases from V and 2 bases from J; bases unmatched to any gene: 5. In germline, CDR1 is SGDLS, CDR2 YYNGEE. The CDR3 loop spans 16 amino acids. This chain's CDR3 is CASSVVSGIYTDTQYF. As DNA, the CDR3 is TGTGCCAGCAGCGTAGTTAGCGGGATATACACAGATACGCAGTATTTT.